This T cell receptor beta chain was sequenced for a study of cytomegalovirus exposure and HLA in healthy donors. PCR was performed using 60 Vbeta and 13 Jbeta primers. The protocol was immunoSEQ multiplex PCR, while the TCRdb copy is restricted to in-frame clones and leaves out a portion. The sample has 150,000 to 160,000 clones; around 84% are singletons. The source material was PBMCs. This clonotype was obtained from a woman aged 18-29 years in good health and CMV-seronegative.

In DNA form, the CDR3 reads TGCGCCAGCAGTGATAGTTCTGGCACAGATACGCAGTATTTT. As protein: CASSDSSGTDTQYF. The rearrangement links TRBV10-1 to TRBJ2-3; D is unresolved. V shed 3 bases and J shed 1 base, with 8 bases lying between them. The germline V gene has CDR1 WNHNN and CDR2 SYGVQD (reference sequence). This CDR3 is built from 14 residues.